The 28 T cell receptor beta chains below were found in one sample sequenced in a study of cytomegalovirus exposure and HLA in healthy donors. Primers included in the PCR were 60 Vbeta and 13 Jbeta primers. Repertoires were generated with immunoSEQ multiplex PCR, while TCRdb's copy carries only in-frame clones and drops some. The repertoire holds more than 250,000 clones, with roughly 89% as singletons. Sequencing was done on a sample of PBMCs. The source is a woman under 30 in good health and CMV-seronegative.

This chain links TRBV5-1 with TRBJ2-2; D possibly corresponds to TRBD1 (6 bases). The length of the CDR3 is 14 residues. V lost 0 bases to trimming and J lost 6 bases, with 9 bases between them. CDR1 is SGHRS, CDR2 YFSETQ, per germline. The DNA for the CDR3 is TGCGCCAGCAGCTTGGACAGGGAAGCCGGGGAGCTGTTTTTT. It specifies CASSLDREAGELFF.

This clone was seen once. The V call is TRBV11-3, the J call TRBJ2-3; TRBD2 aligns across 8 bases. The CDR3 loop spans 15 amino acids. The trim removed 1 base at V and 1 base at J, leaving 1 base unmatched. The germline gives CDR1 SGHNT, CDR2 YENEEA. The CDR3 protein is CASSLGRGGTDTQYF. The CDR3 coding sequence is TGTGCCAGCAGCTTAGGGCGGGGGGGCACAGATACGCAGTATTTT.

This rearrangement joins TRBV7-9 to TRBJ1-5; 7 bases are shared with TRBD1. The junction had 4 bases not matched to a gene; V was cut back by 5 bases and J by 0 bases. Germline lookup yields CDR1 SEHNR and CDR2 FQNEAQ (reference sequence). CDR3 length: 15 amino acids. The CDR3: CASSMGQISNQPQHF. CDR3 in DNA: TGTGCCAGCAGCATGGGACAGATTAGCAATCAGCCCCAGCATTTT.

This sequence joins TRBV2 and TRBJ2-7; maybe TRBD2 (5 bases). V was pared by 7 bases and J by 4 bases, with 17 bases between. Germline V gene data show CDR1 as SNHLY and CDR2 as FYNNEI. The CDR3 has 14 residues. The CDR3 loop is CASKGRLAPYEQYF. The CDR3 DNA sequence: TGTGCCAGCAAGGGTCGGCTAGCCCCATACGAGCAGTACTTC.

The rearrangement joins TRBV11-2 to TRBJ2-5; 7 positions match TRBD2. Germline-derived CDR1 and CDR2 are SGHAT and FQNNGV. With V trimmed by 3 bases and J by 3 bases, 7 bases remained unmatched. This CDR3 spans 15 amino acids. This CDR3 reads CASSFGRGSEETQYF. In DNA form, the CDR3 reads TGTGCCAGCAGCTTCGGGCGGGGGTCAGAAGAGACCCAGTACTTC.

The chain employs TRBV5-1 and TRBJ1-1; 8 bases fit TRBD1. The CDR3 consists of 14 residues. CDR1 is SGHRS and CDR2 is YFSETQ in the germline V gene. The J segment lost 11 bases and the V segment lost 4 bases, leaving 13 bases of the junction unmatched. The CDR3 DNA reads TGCGCCAGCAGCGGGCGGGACAGGCGAGAGGATGCTTTCTTT. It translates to CASSGRDRREDAFF.

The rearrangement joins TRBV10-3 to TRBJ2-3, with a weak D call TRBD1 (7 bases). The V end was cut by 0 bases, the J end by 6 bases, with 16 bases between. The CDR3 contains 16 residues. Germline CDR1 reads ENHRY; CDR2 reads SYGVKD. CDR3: CAISESKSGGGDTQYF. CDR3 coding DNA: TGTGCCATCAGTGAGTCGAAATCTGGAGGGGGCGATACGCAGTATTTT.

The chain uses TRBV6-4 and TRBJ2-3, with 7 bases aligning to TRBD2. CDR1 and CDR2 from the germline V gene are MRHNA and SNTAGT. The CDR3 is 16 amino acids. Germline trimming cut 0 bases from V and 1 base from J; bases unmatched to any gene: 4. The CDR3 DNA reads TGTGCCAGCAGTGACTCCCCGGGGGGAGGCACAGATACGCAGTATTTT. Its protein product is CASSDSPGGGTDTQYF.

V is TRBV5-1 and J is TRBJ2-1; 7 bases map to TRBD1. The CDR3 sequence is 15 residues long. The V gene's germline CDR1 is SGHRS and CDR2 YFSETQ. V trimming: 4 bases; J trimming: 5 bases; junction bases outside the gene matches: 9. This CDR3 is CASSLIPGQNNEQFF. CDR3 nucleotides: TGCGCCAGCAGCCTGATACCGGGACAGAACAATGAGCAGTTCTTC.

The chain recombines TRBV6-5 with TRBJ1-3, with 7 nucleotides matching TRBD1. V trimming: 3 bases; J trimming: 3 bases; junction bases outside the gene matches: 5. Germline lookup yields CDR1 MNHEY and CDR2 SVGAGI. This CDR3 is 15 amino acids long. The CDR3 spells CASSYVGQVGNTIYF. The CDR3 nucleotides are TGTGCCAGCAGTTATGTCGGACAGGTTGGAAACACCATATATTTT.

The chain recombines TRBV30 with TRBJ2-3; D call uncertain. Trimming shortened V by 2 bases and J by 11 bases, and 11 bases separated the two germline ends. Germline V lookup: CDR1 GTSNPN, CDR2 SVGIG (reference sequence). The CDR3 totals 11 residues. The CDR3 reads CAWSQDLGQYF. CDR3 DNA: TGTGCCTGGAGTCAAGACTTGGGGCAGTATTTT.

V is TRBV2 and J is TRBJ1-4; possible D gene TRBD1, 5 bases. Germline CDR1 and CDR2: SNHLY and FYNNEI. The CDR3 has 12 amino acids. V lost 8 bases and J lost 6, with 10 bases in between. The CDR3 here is CASGRDDEKLFF. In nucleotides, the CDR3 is TGTGCCAGCGGGAGGGACGATGAAAAACTGTTTTTT.

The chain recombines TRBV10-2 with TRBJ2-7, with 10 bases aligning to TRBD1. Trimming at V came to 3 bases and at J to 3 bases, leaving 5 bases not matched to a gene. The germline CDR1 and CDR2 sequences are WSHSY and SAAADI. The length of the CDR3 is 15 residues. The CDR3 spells CASSDDRGPVYEQYF. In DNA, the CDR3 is TGCGCCAGCAGTGATGACAGGGGGCCAGTCTACGAGCAGTACTTC.

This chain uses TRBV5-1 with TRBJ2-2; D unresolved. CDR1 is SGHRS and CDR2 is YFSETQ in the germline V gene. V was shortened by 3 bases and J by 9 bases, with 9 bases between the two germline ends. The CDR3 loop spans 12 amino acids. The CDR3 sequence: CASSSRDWELFF. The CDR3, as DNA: TGCGCCAGCAGCTCCCGAGACTGGGAGCTGTTTTTT.

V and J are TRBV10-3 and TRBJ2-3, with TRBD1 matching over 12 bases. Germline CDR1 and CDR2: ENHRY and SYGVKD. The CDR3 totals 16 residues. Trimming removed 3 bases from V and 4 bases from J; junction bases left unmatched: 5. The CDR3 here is CAISERGQGAADTQYF. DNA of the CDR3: TGTGCCATCAGTGAAAGGGGACAGGGGGCGGCAGATACGCAGTATTTT.

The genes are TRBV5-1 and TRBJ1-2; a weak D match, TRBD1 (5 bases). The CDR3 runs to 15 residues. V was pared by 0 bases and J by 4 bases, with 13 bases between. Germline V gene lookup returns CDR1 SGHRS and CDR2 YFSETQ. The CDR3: CASSLEGAGSYGYTF. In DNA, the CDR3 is TGCGCCAGCAGCTTGGAAGGGGCCGGAAGCTATGGCTACACCTTC.

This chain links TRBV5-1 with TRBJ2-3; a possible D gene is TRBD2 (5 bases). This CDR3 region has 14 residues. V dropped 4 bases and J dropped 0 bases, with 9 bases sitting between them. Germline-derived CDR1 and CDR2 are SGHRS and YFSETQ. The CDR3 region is CASSAGVSTDTQYF. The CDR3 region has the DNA TGCGCCAGCAGCGCCGGGGTGAGCACAGATACGCAGTATTTT. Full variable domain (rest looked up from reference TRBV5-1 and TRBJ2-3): KAGVTQTPRYLIKTRGQQVTLSCSPISGHRSVSWYQQTPGQGLQFLFEYFSETQRNKGNFPGRFSGRQFSNSRSEMNVSTLELGDSALYLCASSAGVSTDTQYFGPGTRLTVL.

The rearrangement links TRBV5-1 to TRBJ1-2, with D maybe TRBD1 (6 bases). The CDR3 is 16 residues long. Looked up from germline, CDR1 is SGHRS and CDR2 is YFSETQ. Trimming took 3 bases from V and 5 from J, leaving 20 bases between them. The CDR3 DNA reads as TGCGCCAGCAGCTACCGACAGGCCGAGACTTCATATGGCTACACCTTC. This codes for CASSYRQAETSYGYTF.

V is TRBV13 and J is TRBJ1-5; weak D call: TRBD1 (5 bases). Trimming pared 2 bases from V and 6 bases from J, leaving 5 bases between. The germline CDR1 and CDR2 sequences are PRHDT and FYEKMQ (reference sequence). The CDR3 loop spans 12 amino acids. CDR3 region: CASSLRGQPQHF. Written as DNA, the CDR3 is TGTGCCAGCAGCTTAAGGGGTCAGCCCCAGCATTTT.

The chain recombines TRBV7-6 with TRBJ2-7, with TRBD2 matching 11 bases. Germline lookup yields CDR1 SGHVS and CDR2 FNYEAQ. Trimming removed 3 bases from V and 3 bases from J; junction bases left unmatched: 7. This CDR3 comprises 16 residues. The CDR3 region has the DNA TGTGCCAGCAGCTTTAGCGGGGGGGCTTCGGTCTACGAGCAGTACTTC. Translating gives CASSFSGGASVYEQYF.

Here the CDR3 reads CASSLGQIMNTEAFF. The CDR3 DNA reads TGCGCCAGCAGCTTGGGACAGATCATGAACACTGAAGCTTTCTTT. The chain is built from TRBV5-1 and TRBJ1-1, with a tentative D call TRBD1 (5 bases). Germline-derived CDR1 and CDR2 are SGHRS and YFSETQ. This CDR3 region has 15 residues. V was cut by 0 bases and J by 0 bases, with 9 bases left in between.

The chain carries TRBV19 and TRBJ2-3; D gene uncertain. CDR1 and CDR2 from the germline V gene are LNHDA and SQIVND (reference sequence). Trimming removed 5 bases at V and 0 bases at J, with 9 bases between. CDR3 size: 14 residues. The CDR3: CASSAPYSTDTQYF. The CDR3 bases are TGTGCCAGTAGTGCCCCCTATAGCACAGATACGCAGTATTTT.

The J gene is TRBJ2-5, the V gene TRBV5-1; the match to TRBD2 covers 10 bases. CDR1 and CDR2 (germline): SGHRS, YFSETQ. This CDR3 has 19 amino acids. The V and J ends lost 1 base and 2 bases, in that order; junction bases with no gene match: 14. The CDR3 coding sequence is TGCGCCAGCAGCTTGTCTCCCCTAGCGGGGGCCCTACCTCAAGAGACCCAGTACTTC. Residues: CASSLSPLAGALPQETQYF.

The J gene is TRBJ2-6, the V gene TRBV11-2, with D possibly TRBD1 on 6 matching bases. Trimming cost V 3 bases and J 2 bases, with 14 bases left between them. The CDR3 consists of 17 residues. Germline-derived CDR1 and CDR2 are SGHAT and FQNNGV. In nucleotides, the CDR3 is TGTGCCAGCAGCTTCAGGGGTTCGGCAGCTGGGGCCAACGTCCTGACTTTC. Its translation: CASSFRGSAAGANVLTF.

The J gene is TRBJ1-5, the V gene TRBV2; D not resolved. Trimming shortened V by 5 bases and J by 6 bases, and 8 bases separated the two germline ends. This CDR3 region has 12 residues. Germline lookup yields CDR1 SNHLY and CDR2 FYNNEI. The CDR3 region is CASSFHSQPQHF. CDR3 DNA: TGTGCCAGCAGTTTCCACAGTCAGCCCCAGCATTTT.

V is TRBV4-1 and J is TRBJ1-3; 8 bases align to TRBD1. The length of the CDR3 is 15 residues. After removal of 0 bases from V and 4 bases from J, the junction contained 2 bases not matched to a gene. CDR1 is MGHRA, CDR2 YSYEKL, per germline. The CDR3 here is CASSQDRDRGNTIYF. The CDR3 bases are TGCGCCAGCAGCCAAGATCGGGACAGGGGAAACACCATATATTTT.

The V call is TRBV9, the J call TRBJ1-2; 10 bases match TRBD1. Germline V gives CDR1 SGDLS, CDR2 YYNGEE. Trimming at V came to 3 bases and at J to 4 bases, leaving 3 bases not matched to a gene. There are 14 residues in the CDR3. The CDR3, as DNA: TGTGCCAGCAGCGCGGGACAGGGGCCCTATGGCTACACCTTC. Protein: CASSAGQGPYGYTF.

For the CDR3, the DNA is TGTGCTAGTGGCCCCTCGGAGAAGGCGGAGCAGTTCTTC. It specifies CASGPSEKAEQFF. The rearrangement joins TRBV12-5 to TRBJ2-1; D ambiguous. The CDR3 has 13 amino acids. From germline, CDR1 is LGHNT and CDR2 FRNRAP. Trimming cost V 6 bases and J 10 bases, with 16 bases left between them.